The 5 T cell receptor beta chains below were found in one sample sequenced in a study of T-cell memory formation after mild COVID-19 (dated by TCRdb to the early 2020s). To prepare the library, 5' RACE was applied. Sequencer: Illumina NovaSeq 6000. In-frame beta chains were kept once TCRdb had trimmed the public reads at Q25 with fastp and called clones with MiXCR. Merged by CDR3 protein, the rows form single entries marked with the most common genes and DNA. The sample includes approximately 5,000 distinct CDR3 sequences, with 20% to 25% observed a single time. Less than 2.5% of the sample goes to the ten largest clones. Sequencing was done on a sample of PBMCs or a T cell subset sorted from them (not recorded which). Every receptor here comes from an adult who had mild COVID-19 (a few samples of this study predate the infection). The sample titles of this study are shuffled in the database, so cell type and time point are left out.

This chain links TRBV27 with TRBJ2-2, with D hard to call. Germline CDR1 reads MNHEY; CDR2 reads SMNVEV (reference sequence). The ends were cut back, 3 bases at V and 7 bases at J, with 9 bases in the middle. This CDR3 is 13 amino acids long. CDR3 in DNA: TGTGCCAGCAGTTTCCCAACCGGCGGGGAGCTGTTTTTT. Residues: CASSFPTGGELFF.

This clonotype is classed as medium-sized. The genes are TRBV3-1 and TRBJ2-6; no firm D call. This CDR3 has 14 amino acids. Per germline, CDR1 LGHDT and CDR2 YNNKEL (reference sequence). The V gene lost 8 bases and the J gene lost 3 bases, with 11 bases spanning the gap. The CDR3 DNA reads TGTGCCAGCGGTCCGCCCCTTGGGGCCAACGTCCTGACTTTC. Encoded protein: CASGPPLGANVLTF.

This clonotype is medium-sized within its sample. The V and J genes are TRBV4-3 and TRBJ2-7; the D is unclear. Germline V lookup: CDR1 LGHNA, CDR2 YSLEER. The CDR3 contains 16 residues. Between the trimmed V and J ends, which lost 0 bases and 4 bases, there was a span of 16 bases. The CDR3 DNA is TGCGCCAGCAGCCAAGACTGGGCTTTGGGAACTTACGAGCAGTACTTC. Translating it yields CASSQDWALGTYEQYF.

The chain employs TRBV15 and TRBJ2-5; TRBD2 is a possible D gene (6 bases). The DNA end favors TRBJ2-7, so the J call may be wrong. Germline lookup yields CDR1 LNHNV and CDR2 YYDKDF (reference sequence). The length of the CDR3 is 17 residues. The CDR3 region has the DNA TGTGCCACCAGCAGAGATCTCGGGCTTAGCGGAGCCTACGAGCAGTACTTC. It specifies CATSRDLGLSGAYEQYF.

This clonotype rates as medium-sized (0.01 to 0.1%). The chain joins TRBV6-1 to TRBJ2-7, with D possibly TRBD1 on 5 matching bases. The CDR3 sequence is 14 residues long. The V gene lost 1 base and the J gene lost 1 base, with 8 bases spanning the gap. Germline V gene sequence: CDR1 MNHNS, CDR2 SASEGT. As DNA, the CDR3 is TGTGCCAGCAGTGAAGTAGGGGTTTCCTACGAGCAGTACTTC. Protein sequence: CASSEVGVSYEQYF.